This T cell receptor (beta chain) comes out of a study of blood T cell repertoires in COVID-19. Study summary: Material from acute and convalescent COVID-19 was sourced from the United States, Italy and Spain.

The germline gives CDR1 SNHLY, CDR2 FYNNEI. The CDR3 numbers 13 amino acids, ends counted. The protocol was immunoSEQ multiplex PCR, while the TCRdb copy is restricted to in-frame clones and leaves out a portion. The sample yields approximately 100,000 clones, more than 85% seen once. As concerns this clone: Since the CDR3 does not end with the conserved phenylalanine or tryptophan, this likely comes from a read error. The limits of the CDR3 on the DNA are not certain, so only TCRdb's listed CDR3 is given.

The receptor's source is a man aged 55 to 70 with acute or convalescent COVID-19. The chain joins TRBV2 to TRBJ2-4; the DNA was not used to check the table's D call, TRBD2. The sample taken for sequencing was peripheral blood. The CDR3 loop reads CASSDGTSGMAEL.